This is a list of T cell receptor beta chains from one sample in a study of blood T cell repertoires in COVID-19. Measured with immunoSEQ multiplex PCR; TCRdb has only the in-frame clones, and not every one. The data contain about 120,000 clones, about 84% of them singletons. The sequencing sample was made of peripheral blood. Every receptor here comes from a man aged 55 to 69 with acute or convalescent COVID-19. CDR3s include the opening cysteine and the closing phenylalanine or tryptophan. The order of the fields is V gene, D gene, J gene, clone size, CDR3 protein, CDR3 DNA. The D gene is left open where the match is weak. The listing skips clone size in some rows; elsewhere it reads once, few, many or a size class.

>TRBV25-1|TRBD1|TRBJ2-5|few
CASTGQGQETQYF
TGTGCCAGCACGGGACAGGGACAAGAGACCCAGTACTTC
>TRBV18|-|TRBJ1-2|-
CASSLQQVGNYGYTF
TGTGCCAGCTCACTCCAACAGGTGGGAAACTATGGCTACACCTTC
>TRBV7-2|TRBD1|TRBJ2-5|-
CASSPDRAQETQYF
TGTGCCAGCAGCCCGGACAGGGCTCAAGAGACCCAGTACTTC
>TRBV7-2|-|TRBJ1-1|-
CASSSLSPVPRGGTEAFF
TGTGCCAGCAGCTCCCTGTCCCCGGTCCCTCGAGGGGGCACTGAAGCTTTCTTT
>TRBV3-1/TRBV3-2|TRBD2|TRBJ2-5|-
CASSLDLTSGSAETQYF
TGTGCCAGCAGCCTTGATTTGACTAGCGGGAGTGCGGAGACCCAGTACTTC
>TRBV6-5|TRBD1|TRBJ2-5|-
CASMTGVKETQYF
TGTGCCAGCATGACAGGGGTAAAGGAGACCCAGTACTTC
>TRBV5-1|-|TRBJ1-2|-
CASSSDSPPMF
TGCGCCAGCAGCTCGGACAGCCCCCCTATGTTT
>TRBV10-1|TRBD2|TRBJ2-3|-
CASSESPSGTTDTQYF
TGCGCCAGCAGTGAGTCGCCTAGCGGGACCACAGATACGCAGTATTTT
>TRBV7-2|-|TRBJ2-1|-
CASSLRQSRGYNEQFF
TGTGCCAGCAGCTTACGACAGAGTCGGGGGTACAATGAGCAGTTCTTC
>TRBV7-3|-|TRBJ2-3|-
CASSLTGGSTDTQYF
TGTGCCAGCAGCTTAACTGGCGGGTCCACAGATACGCAGTATTTT
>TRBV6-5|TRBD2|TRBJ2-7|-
CASSPAGVGSYEQYF
TGTGCCAGCAGCCCAGCGGGAGTAGGGTCCTACGAGCAGTACTTC
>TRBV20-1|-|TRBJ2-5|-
CSASVAGASPYQYF
TGCAGTGCTAGTGTGGCGGGGGCGAGCCCGTACCAGTACTTC
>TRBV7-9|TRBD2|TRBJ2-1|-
CASSSSGGGNEQFF
TGTGCCAGCAGCTCCTCGGGAGGGGGCAATGAGCAGTTCTTC
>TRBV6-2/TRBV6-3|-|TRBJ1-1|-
CASSYPGFGNTEAFF
TGTGCCAGCAGTTACCCGGGATTTGGGAACACTGAAGCTTTCTTT
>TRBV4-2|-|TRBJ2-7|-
CASSQREDYEQYF
TGTGCCAGCAGCCAACGAGAGGACTACGAGCAGTACTTC
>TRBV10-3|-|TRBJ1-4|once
CAISESPGTNEKLFF
TGTGCCATCAGTGAGTCCCCAGGAACTAATGAAAAACTGTTTTTT
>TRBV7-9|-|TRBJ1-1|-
CASSLMAGDPLGAFF
TGTGCCAGCAGCTTAATGGCCGGGGATCCCCTAGGAGCTTTCTTT
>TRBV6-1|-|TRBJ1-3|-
CASSPGLAGNTIYF
TGTGCCAGCAGCCCCGGGTTGGCTGGAAACACCATATATTTT
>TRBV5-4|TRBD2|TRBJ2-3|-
CASGPTSGLTDTQYF
TGTGCCAGCGGCCCTACTAGCGGACTCACAGATACGCAGTATTTT
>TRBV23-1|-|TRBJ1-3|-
CASSQLGTGTNTIYF
TGCGCCAGCAGTCAATTGGGCACAGGGACAAACACCATATATTTT
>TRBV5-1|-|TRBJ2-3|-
CASRSHPTSTDTQYF
TGCGCCAGCCGTTCCCATCCAACATCCACAGATACGCAGTATTTT
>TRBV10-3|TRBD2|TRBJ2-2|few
CAINTGLAGGTGELFF
TGTGCCATCAATACGGGACTAGCGGGAGGCACCGGGGAGCTGTTTTTT
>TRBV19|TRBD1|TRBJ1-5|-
CASNPQGARDGQPQHF
TGTGCCAGTAACCCGCAGGGGGCGCGAGATGGGCAGCCCCAGCATTTT
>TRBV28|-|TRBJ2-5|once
CASSFLGGEETQYF
TGTGCCAGCAGTTTCCTCGGAGGGGAGGAGACCCAGTACTTC